This section outlines one T cell receptor (beta chain) sequence together with its context. The sample is drawn from a study of T-cell reconstitution after alpha-beta-depleted transplantation in children. Unique molecular identifiers were incorporated during preparation of the TCRbeta library. TCRdb recomputed calls from the PCR reads with MiXCR, one row per CDR3 protein. The table lists approximately 490,000 distinct CDR3 sequences, 12% of them singletons. CDR1 is SGHTA, CDR2 FQGNSA, per germline. The CDR3 has 14 residues. Losses at the gene ends were 5 bases for V and 10 bases for J; bases not matched to a gene: 9.

J is TRBJ2-1 and V is TRBV7-2, with 9 bases lining up with TRBD2. The material was PBMCs from the stem cell graft donor, obtained from the stem cell graft. The clonotype was recovered from a human donor who donated a stem cell graft to a child with combined immunodeficiency. The CDR3 sequence: CASSHPPLAGEQFF. The DNA for the CDR3 is TGTGCCAGCAGCCACCCTCCCCTAGCGGGGGAGCAGTTCTTC.